A single sample is the source of the 9 T cell receptor beta chains below, sequenced in a study of blood T cell repertoires in COVID-19. The repertoire was sequenced with immunoSEQ multiplex PCR; TCRdb's copy has only in-frame clones and lacks some. This sample carries 100,000 or so clones, about four fifths of them seen once, and the ten largest clones take more than 8%. Sequenced input: peripheral blood. Every receptor here comes from an older woman with acute or convalescent COVID-19.

The chain has TRBV7-7 and TRBJ2-7; 7 bases map to TRBD2. CDR3 length equals 14 residues. Trimming removed 8 bases from V and 5 bases from J; junction bases left unmatched: 12. CDR1 and CDR2 (germline): SSHAT, FNYEAQ (reference sequence). CDR3 loop: CASFSCGGLHEQYF. The CDR3, as DNA: TGTGCCAGCTTCTCTTGCGGGGGTCTCCACGAGCAGTACTTC.

This chain joins TRBV10-3 and TRBJ2-3, with TRBD2 matching 14 bases. CDR1 ENHRY and CDR2 SYGVKD come from the germline V gene. V was clipped by 6 bases and J by 6 bases; unmatched bases: 8. The CDR3 sequence is 16 residues long. The CDR3 is CAISPGLAGARDTQYF. Written as DNA, the CDR3 is TGTGCCATCAGCCCGGGACTAGCGGGAGCTCGGGATACGCAGTATTTT.

The CDR3, as DNA: TGTGCCAGCAGCTTACCAGACAGGGGGGTGAACGAGCAGTACTTC. Protein sequence: CASSLPDRGVNEQYF. The J gene is TRBJ2-7, the V gene TRBV5-5, with TRBD1 matching 9 bases. The CDR3 runs 15 residues. CDR1 SGHKS and CDR2 YYEKEE come from the germline V gene (reference sequence). Losses at the gene ends were 2 bases for V and 5 bases for J; bases not matched to a gene: 8.

The rearrangement uses TRBV18 and TRBJ2-1; the D gene is possibly TRBD1 (5 bases). Germline CDR1 and CDR2: KGHSH and LQKENI. V lost 6 bases and J lost 6, with 18 bases in between. CDR3 size: 15 residues. The CDR3 region has the DNA TGTGCCAGCTCCTTTAGCAGGGCAACCTCCAATGAGCAGTTCTTC. It encodes CASSFSRATSNEQFF. The full variable domain, in which reference TRBV18 and TRBJ2-1 provide the parts outside the CDR3, is NAGVMQNPRHLVRRRGQEARLRCSPMKGHSHVYWYRQLPEEGLKFMVYLQKENIIDESGMPKERFSAEFPKEGPSILRIQQVVRGDSAAYFCASSFSRATSNEQFFGPGTRLTVL.

This chain connects TRBV7-9 to TRBJ1-1; 8 bases map to TRBD1. V gave up 1 base and J gave up 9 bases; unmatched junction bases: 4. The V gene's germline CDR1 is SEHNR and CDR2 FQNEAQ (reference sequence). This CDR3 is built from 13 residues. Here the CDR3 reads CASSLGGDRKAFF. The CDR3 DNA reads TGTGCCAGCAGCTTAGGGGGGGACAGGAAAGCTTTCTTT. Full variable domain (rest looked up from reference TRBV7-9 and TRBJ1-1): DTGVSQNPRHKITKRGQNVTFRCDPISEHNRLYWYRQTLGQGPEFLTYFQNEAQLEKSRLLSDRFSAERPKGSFSTLEIQRTEQGDSAMYLCASSLGGDRKAFFGQGTRLTVV.

The chain couples TRBV19 to TRBJ1-2; 8 bases match TRBD1. This CDR3 comprises 13 residues. The V and J ends lost 7 bases and 7 bases, in that order; junction bases with no gene match: 8. Germline loops: CDR1 LNHDA, CDR2 SQIVND (reference sequence). The CDR3 sequence is CASTLDRGGGYTF. CDR3 nucleotides: TGTGCCAGTACCCTCGACAGGGGAGGTGGCTACACCTTC.

The chain recombines TRBV9 with TRBJ1-1; 9 bases are shared with TRBD1. CDR1 is SGDLS, CDR2 YYNGEE, per germline. V gave up 4 bases and J gave up 3 bases; unmatched junction bases: 10. There are 16 residues in the CDR3. CDR3 region: CASSLNRDRVDTEAFF. The CDR3 nucleotides read TGTGCCAGCAGCCTGAACCGGGACAGGGTGGACACTGAAGCTTTCTTT.

The V call is TRBV11-2, the J call TRBJ2-2; tentative D call: TRBD2 (6 bases). CDR3 length equals 15 residues. The ends were cut back, 6 bases at V and 6 bases at J, with 17 bases in the middle. Germline CDR1 reads SGHAT; CDR2 reads FQNNGV. The CDR3 protein is CASRPPGGWSGELFF. The CDR3 DNA sequence: TGTGCCAGCAGACCCCCCGGGGGTTGGTCCGGGGAGCTGTTTTTT.

The chain uses TRBV3-1 (or the pseudogene TRBV3-2) and TRBJ2-1; tentatively, D is TRBD1 (6 bases). The CDR3 totals 13 residues. Germline CDR1 LGHDT, CDR2 YNNKEL (reference sequence). Trimming removed 8 bases from V and 3 bases from J, with 11 bases in between. The CDR3 nucleotides are TGTGCCAGCGAGGGGACACACTACAATGAGCAGTTCTTC. It yields the protein CASEGTHYNEQFF.